These 21 T cell receptor beta chains were all obtained from the same sample, sequenced in a study of breast tumors, draining lymph nodes, adjacent tissues. One entry per CDR3 protein, called by TCRdb with MiXCR from the multiplex PCR reads. The sample lists around 190,000 distinct CDR3 sequences; approximately 33% were seen once. Samples came from axillary lymph nodes draining the breast cancer. The specimen sequenced was axillary lymph node tissue. These receptor sequences come from a female donor with breast cancer. Some clones in this sample may be carry-over from other donors' samples.

The chain has TRBV14 and TRBJ2-3; no firm D call. The V gene lost 4 bases and the J gene lost 1 base, with 6 bases spanning the gap. Germline lookup yields CDR1 SGHDN and CDR2 FVKESK. The CDR3 totals 13 residues. The CDR3 loop reads CASSREGTDTQYF. The CDR3 bases are TGTGCCAGCAGCCGGGAAGGCACAGATACGCAGTATTTT.

This clonotype was recorded a few times. The V and J genes are TRBV27 and TRBJ1-4; D is unresolved. V lost 5 bases and J 0 bases, leaving 7 bases between the germline ends. The CDR3 sequence is 14 residues long. The V gene's germline CDR1 is MNHEY and CDR2 SMNVEV (reference sequence). CDR3 nucleotides: TGTGCCAGCAGTCCCTTTACAACTAATGAAAAACTGTTTTTT. Protein product: CASSPFTTNEKLFF.

The rearrangement links TRBV20-1 to TRBJ2-3; tentatively, D is TRBD1 (5 bases). The V gene's germline CDR1 is DFQATT and CDR2 SNEGSKA (reference sequence). The V gene lost 7 bases and the J gene lost 11 bases, with 19 bases spanning the gap. The CDR3 loop spans 12 amino acids. Here the CDR3 DNA reads TGCAGTGTTCGCCCCCAGGGCAATGAGCAGTATTTT. Encoded protein: CSVRPQGNEQYF.

The table lists this clonotype with a few counts. The chain has TRBV3-1 and TRBJ1-2, with D tentatively TRBD1 (6 bases). Germline-derived CDR1 and CDR2 are LGHDT and YNNKEL (reference sequence). The V end lost 1 base, the J end lost 4 bases, and 13 bases lay between the germline ends. This CDR3 has 15 residues. The CDR3 coding sequence is TGTGCCAGCAGCCAAGCACTGGGGGGCCTCTATGGCTACACCTTC. Its protein product is CASSQALGGLYGYTF.

This clonotype occurred many times. V usage is TRBV6-1 and J usage is TRBJ2-5, with D perhaps TRBD1 (5 bases). Trimming took off 1 base at V and 4 bases at J, with 13 bases between the two ends. Germline CDR1 and CDR2: MNHNS and SASEGT. This CDR3 comprises 15 residues. CDR3 sequence (DNA): TGTGCCAGCAGTGAAGGCCGACAGTACCGAGAGACCCAGTACTTC. Translation: CASSEGRQYRETQYF.

This clonotype was counted ten times or more. V and J are TRBV13 and TRBJ1-4; weak D call: TRBD1 (5 bases). The CDR3 contains 15 residues. V gave up 5 bases and J gave up 3 bases, with 13 bases separating them. Germline CDR1 is PRHDT and CDR2 is FYEKMQ (reference sequence). The DNA of the CDR3 is TGTGCCAGCAGCCCTCAGGGATTTGCTAATGAAAAACTGTTTTTT. This sequence encodes CASSPQGFANEKLFF.

V is TRBV5-1 and J is TRBJ2-1, with TRBD2 matching over 13 bases. Germline V gene sequence: CDR1 SGHRS, CDR2 YFSETQ. CDR3 length: 15 residues. The ends lost 3 bases at V and 12 bases at J; junction bases unmatched: 9. Here the CDR3 reads CASSSGTSGIWPQFF. CDR3 nucleotides: TGCGCCAGCAGCTCCGGGACTAGCGGGATCTGGCCGCAGTTCTTC.

This clonotype was detected many times. V usage is TRBV2 and J usage is TRBJ2-3; D is undetermined. V was trimmed by 4 bases and J by 0 bases, leaving 20 bases between them. This CDR3 contains 18 residues. CDR1 and CDR2 from the germline V gene are SNHLY and FYNNEI. CDR3 residues: CASSVIRSELFSTDTQYF. In nucleotides, the CDR3 is TGTGCCAGCAGTGTTATAAGGTCAGAACTTTTCAGCACAGATACGCAGTATTTT. Complete variable domain (other parts from reference TRBV2 and TRBJ2-3): EPEVTQTPSHQVTQMGQEVILRCVPISNHLYFYWYRQILGQKVEFLVSFYNNEISEKSEIFDDQFSVERPDGSNFTLKIRSTKLEDSAMYFCASSVIRSELFSTDTQYFGPGTRLTVL.

As concerns this clonotype: Just one base apart from a much larger clone, this may be a read error. The chain recombines TRBV19 with TRBJ1-2; the D is unclear. V was cut by 3 bases and J by 7 bases, with 21 bases left in between. Germline V gives CDR1 LNHDA, CDR2 SQIVND (reference sequence). CDR3 size: 16 residues. The CDR3: CASSMNLLSGLCGYTF. The DNA of the CDR3 is TGTGCCAGTAGTATGAATCTCCTGAGCGGGCTCTGTGGCTACACCTTC. Using reference TRBV19 and TRBJ1-2 for the parts outside the CDR3, the full variable domain is DGGITQSPKYLFRKEGQNVTLSCEQNLNHDAMYWYRQDPGQGLRLIYYSQIVNDFQKGDIAEGYSVSREKKESFPLTVTSAQKNPTAFYLCASSMNLLSGLCGYTFGSGTRLTVV.

The table lists this clonotype with many counts. This chain uses TRBV4-2 with TRBJ1-6; TRBD1 matches 8 bases. Per the germline V gene, CDR1 is LGHNA and CDR2 is YNFKEQ. Unmatched junction bases numbered 7, after V lost 3 bases and J lost 6 bases. The CDR3 has 16 amino acids. The CDR3 DNA sequence: TGTGCCAGCAGCCAGGGTGGACAGGGTCTTAATTCACCCCTCCACTTT. Translation gives CASSQGGQGLNSPLHF.

A note on this clonotype: At one of its ends the junction is not consistent with the germline gene, which may arise from a read error. The CDR3 reads CASTQGKSGGALNTQYF. The CDR3 coding sequence is TGCGCCAGCACCCAAGGAAAAAGCGGGGGGGCTTTAAATACCCAGTACTTC. V usage is TRBV4-3 and J usage is TRBJ2-5; 10 bases line up with TRBD2. Per germline, CDR1 LGHNA and CDR2 YSLEER. The CDR3 is 17 amino acids.

This clonotype was seen a handful of times. At one of its ends the junction is not consistent with the germline gene, which may arise from a read error. The CDR3 nucleotides are TGCGCCAGCAGCAACCGGACAGCTAACTATGGCCACACCTTC. This gives the protein CASSNRTANYGHTF. The gene calls are TRBV5-1 and TRBJ1-2; possibly TRBD1 for D (6 bases). The CDR3 has 14 amino acids. Germline V gene lookup returns CDR1 SGHRS and CDR2 YFSETQ.

This clonotype has only a few counts. A much larger clone differs from this one at a single base, so this may be a read error. The rearrangement joins TRBV7-2 to TRBJ2-5; D is possibly TRBD2 (5 bases). Germline V gives CDR1 SGHTA, CDR2 FQGNSA. The CDR3 runs 15 residues. CDR3 nucleotide sequence: TGTGCCAGCAGCTTTAACGGAGGATCCGGGGAGACCCAGCACTTC. It translates to CASSFNGGSGETQHF.

This clonotype was counted ten times or more. CDR3 residues: CASCLGGVNEQFF. In DNA, the CDR3 is TGTGCCAGCTGCCTAGGGGGGGTTAATGAGCAGTTCTTC. The chain uses TRBV13 and TRBJ2-1; TRBD2 might be the D (7 bases). Germline V gives CDR1 PRHDT, CDR2 FYEKMQ (reference sequence). The V and J ends lost 8 bases and 7 bases respectively, with 15 bases between them. The CDR3 covers 13 residues. Looking up the rest from reference TRBV13 and TRBJ2-1 gives the full variable domain: AAGVIQSPRHLIKEKRETATLKCYPIPRHDTVYWYQQGPGQDPQFLISFYEKMQSDKGSIPDRFSAQQFSDYHSELNMSSLELGDSALYFCASCLGGVNEQFFGPGTRLTVL.

This clonotype was seen at least ten times. The chain combines TRBV19 with TRBJ2-7; 7 nucleotides agree with TRBD1. Germline V gene sequence: CDR1 LNHDA, CDR2 SQIVND (reference sequence). The CDR3 runs to 15 residues. V lost 1 base to trimming and J lost 4 bases; unmatched junction nucleotides: 7. In DNA form, the CDR3 reads TGTGCCAGTAGTATAGCTGTGACAGGGTCGTACGAGCAGTACTTC. Translating it yields CASSIAVTGSYEQYF.

Ten or more counts support this clonotype. This sequence joins TRBV19 and TRBJ1-5, with unresolved D. The CDR3 covers 15 residues. The V end was cut by 6 bases, the J end by 0 bases, with 12 bases between. CDR1 LNHDA and CDR2 SQIVND come from the germline V gene (reference sequence). The CDR3 protein is CASRYFRDSNQPQHF. In DNA, the CDR3 is TGTGCCAGTAGATACTTCCGGGATAGCAATCAGCCCCAGCATTTT.

This clonotype was recorded many times. The chain joins TRBV7-2 to TRBJ1-6; 9 nucleotides align to TRBD1. Per the germline V gene, CDR1 is SGHTA and CDR2 is FQGNSA. The CDR3 spans 16 residues. Losses at the gene ends were 6 bases for V and 10 bases for J; bases not matched to a gene: 13. This CDR3 reads CASSLNRGRSGSPLHF. CDR3 in DNA: TGTGCCAGCAGTCTAAACAGGGGGCGATCAGGATCACCCCTCCACTTT.

A single count supports this clonotype. In nucleotides, the CDR3 is TGTGCTAGTGTCCCGGATGGACAAGGAGCTTTCTTT. Translation gives CASVPDGQGAFF. This chain joins TRBV12-5 and TRBJ1-1; D might be TRBD1 (5 bases). Trimming shortened V by 7 bases and J by 10 bases, and 16 bases separated the two germline ends. Germline values: CDR1 LGHNT, CDR2 FRNRAP. The CDR3 runs to 12 residues.

The chain combines TRBV20-1 with TRBJ2-6, with D possibly called TRBD1 or TRBD2 (5 bases each). CDR1 and CDR2 from the germline V gene are DFQATT and SNEGSKA (reference sequence). V lost 2 bases to trimming and J lost 0 bases, with 14 bases between them. This CDR3 region has 17 residues. CDR3 coding DNA: TGCAGTGCTAGAAGTGGGGGATTTGACTCTGGGGCCAACGTCCTGACTTTC. It specifies CSARSGGFDSGANVLTF.

This clonotype was seen a few times. The V call is TRBV7-8, the J call TRBJ1-1; D gene uncertain. The length of the CDR3 is 16 residues. In germline, CDR1 is SGHVS, CDR2 FQNEAQ. Trimming left V 1 base short and J 2 bases short, with 14 bases between. The CDR3 DNA is TGTGCCAGCAGCTTAGGCCAGTTTGGACGAAACACTGAAGCTTTCTTT. Residues: CASSLGQFGRNTEAFF. The complete variable domain, with remaining parts taken from reference TRBV7-8 and TRBJ1-1, reads GAGVSQSPRYKVAKRGQDVALRCDPISGHVSLFWYQQALGQGPEFLTYFQNEAQLDKSGLPSDRFFAERPEGSVSTLKIQRTQQEDSAVYLCASSLGQFGRNTEAFFGQGTRLTVV.

About this clonotype itself: This sequence may be a read error, since a much larger clone differs from it by one base. The CDR3 DNA follows: TGCGCCAGCAATCTCGCGGGGAACCCGTCCAATGAGCAGTTCTTC. Protein sequence: CASNLAGNPSNEQFF. This chain connects TRBV5-1 to TRBJ2-1, with a tentative D call TRBD2 (6 bases). Looked up from germline, CDR1 is SGHRS and CDR2 is YFSETQ. The CDR3 has 15 residues. Trimming left V 6 bases short and J 6 bases short, with 19 bases between.